The clone carrying this TCR beta chain was detected only a few times. This entry is derived from a study of T-cell memory formation after mild COVID-19. The germline gives CDR1 SGHRS, CDR2 YFSETQ. The CDR3 is made up of 13 amino acids. With 5 bases removed from V and 0 bases from J, the gap between germline ends came to 8 bases. TCR alpha and TCR beta cDNA libraries carrying sample barcodes and UMIs were produced by 5'RACE using constant-segment primers. Each CDR3 protein gets one entry after TCRdb re-called the 5' RACE reads with MiXCR. This repertoire shows over 450,000 distinct CDR3 sequences, over 20% found once; its top ten account for around an eighth.

The sequencing sample was made of PBMCs or a T cell subset sorted from them (not recorded which). The sequence derives from an adult woman who had mild COVID-19 (a few samples of this study predate the infection). Cell type and time point are not known. The chain links TRBV5-1 to TRBJ1-1, with D unclear. Here the CDR3 DNA reads TGCGCCAGCAGGGAGACCATGAACACTGAAGCTTTCTTT. It is translated as CASRETMNTEAFF.